This entry lists 24 T cell receptor beta chains sequenced from one sample in a study of shared clonotypes between healthy human individuals. The repertoire was sequenced with immunoSEQ multiplex PCR; TCRdb's copy has only in-frame clones and lacks some. The sample has a few million clones, approximately 93% seen once. What was sequenced was naive CD4+ T cells from PBMCs. The subset denotes: CD45RA+ positively selected. Receptor source: a man between 18 and 29 years old in good health. Some clones in this sample may be carry-over from other donors' samples.

The chain couples TRBV27 to TRBJ2-1, with TRBD2 matching over 12 bases. J gave up 4 bases and V 5 bases, and 3 bases lay outside the gene matches. CDR1 is MNHEY and CDR2 is SMNVEV in the germline V gene (reference sequence). This CDR3 has 15 residues. The CDR3: CASSRGTSGYNEQFF. CDR3 nucleotides: TGTGCCAGCAGTCGGGGGACTAGCGGGTACAATGAGCAGTTCTTC.

The chain combines TRBV7-2 with TRBJ2-7, with 14 bases that match TRBD2. The CDR3 extends over 16 amino acids. V lost 5 bases and J lost 1; bases outside the gene matches: 4. The germline CDR1 and CDR2 sequences are SGHTA and FQGNSA. The CDR3 nucleotides read TGTGCCAGCAGCAGGTGGACTAGCGGGAGGTCCTACGAGCAGTACTTC. Amino acids: CASSRWTSGRSYEQYF.

This rearrangement joins TRBV5-8 to TRBJ2-7, with D unresolved. The ends were cut back, 3 bases at V and 0 bases at J, with 16 bases in the middle. The CDR3 has 16 residues. Per germline, CDR1 SGHTS and CDR2 YDEGEE. CDR3 sequence (DNA): TGTGCCAGCAGCTCAGGCCAATATAGGATCTCCTACGAGCAGTACTTC. Residues: CASSSGQYRISYEQYF.

The chain has TRBV7-9 and TRBJ2-5; D gene ambiguous. The CDR3 sequence is 10 residues long. The germline V gene has CDR1 SEHNR and CDR2 FQNEAQ (reference sequence). Trimming cost V 7 bases and J 4 bases, with 4 bases left between them. The CDR3 DNA reads TGTGCCAGCACCAGAGAGACCCAGTACTTC. Its translation is CASTRETQYF.

This chain connects TRBV28 to TRBJ1-4; weak D call: TRBD1 (6 bases). The ends were cut back, 6 bases at V and 0 bases at J, with 14 bases in the middle. The CDR3 spans 16 residues. Germline lookup yields CDR1 MDHEN and CDR2 SYDVKM. In nucleotides, the CDR3 is TGTGCCAGCAGGGAACAGGGCCGGGCAACTAATGAAAAACTGTTTTTT. As protein: CASREQGRATNEKLFF.

J is TRBJ2-1 and V is TRBV27; D not resolved. Trimming stripped 4 bases from V and 0 bases from J, with 13 bases between. Germline V gives CDR1 MNHEY, CDR2 SMNVEV (reference sequence). The CDR3 consists of 16 residues. This CDR3 reads CASSSPLTSSYNEQFF. The CDR3 DNA is TGTGCCAGCAGTTCCCCACTGACGAGCTCCTACAATGAGCAGTTCTTC.

V and J are TRBV28 and TRBJ1-1; possible D gene TRBD1, 5 bases. This CDR3 is 13 amino acids long. V was cut by 4 bases and J by 4 bases, with 10 bases left in between. CDR1 is MDHEN and CDR2 is SYDVKM in the germline V gene. CDR3 region: CASSSGVPTEAFF. The CDR3 DNA reads TGTGCCAGCAGTTCGGGGGTCCCCACTGAAGCTTTCTTT.

This chain links TRBV27 with TRBJ2-2, with a tentative D call TRBD2 (6 bases). Trimming removed 7 bases from V and 4 bases from J, with 19 bases in between. CDR1 is MNHEY and CDR2 is SMNVEV in the germline V gene (reference sequence). The length of the CDR3 is 16 residues. The chain's CDR3 is CASIFGERAVTGELFF. The DNA for the CDR3 is TGTGCCAGCATATTCGGTGAGCGGGCGGTCACCGGGGAGCTGTTTTTT.

The gene calls are TRBV28 and TRBJ2-7; D gene uncertain. The V end was cut by 5 bases, the J end by 4 bases, with 9 bases between. The germline V gene encodes CDR1 MDHEN and CDR2 SYDVKM. The CDR3 has 12 amino acids. The CDR3 DNA reads as TGTGCCAGCAGTGAGGTAGGGTACGAGCAGTACTTC. Translating it yields CASSEVGYEQYF.

The rearrangement joins TRBV7-3 to TRBJ2-3; a possible D gene is TRBD1 (6 bases). Per germline, CDR1 SGHTA and CDR2 FQGTGA. The V gene lost 5 bases and the J gene lost 0 bases, with 15 bases spanning the gap. CDR3 length: 16 amino acids. CDR3 in amino acids: CASSPGTGSSTDTQYF. The CDR3 DNA follows: TGTGCCAGCAGCCCCGGCACAGGGTCTAGCACAGATACGCAGTATTTT.

The V call is TRBV11-1, the J call TRBJ2-6; no reliable D call. The germline V gene encodes CDR1 SGHAT and CDR2 FQDESV (reference sequence). This CDR3 has 15 residues. Deletions cut 2 bases from V and 2 bases from J, with 7 bases between. The CDR3 is CASSLNGAGANVLTF. The CDR3 DNA reads TGTGCCAGCAGCTTAAATGGCGCTGGGGCCAACGTCCTGACTTTC.

The J gene is TRBJ2-7, the V gene TRBV28; D gene uncertain. The CDR3 runs 15 residues. Germline V gives CDR1 MDHEN, CDR2 SYDVKM. Trimming removed 3 bases at V and 6 bases at J, with 18 bases between. CDR3: CASSFFYTVIPEQYF. The CDR3 region has the DNA TGTGCCAGCAGTTTTTTTTACACGGTTATCCCCGAGCAGTACTTC.

V and J are TRBV5-1 and TRBJ2-7; D may be TRBD1 or TRBD2 (5 bases each). The V gene's germline CDR1 is SGHRS and CDR2 YFSETQ. This CDR3 is built from 15 residues. Trimming left V 2 bases short and J 3 bases short, with 15 bases between. CDR3 nucleotides: TGCGCCAGCAGCTTCGCGAGGGGCAGTTTCTACGAGCAGTACTTC. Translation: CASSFARGSFYEQYF.

The rearrangement uses TRBV18 and TRBJ2-5; D ambiguous. Trimming removed 0 bases from V and 2 bases from J, with 7 bases in between. The germline CDR1 and CDR2 sequences are KGHSH and LQKENI. There are 14 residues in the CDR3. The CDR3 loop reads CASSPPVEQETQYF. In DNA form, the CDR3 reads TGTGCCAGCTCACCACCGGTTGAGCAAGAGACCCAGTACTTC.

This clone was seen once. The J gene is TRBJ2-1, the V gene TRBV23-1; a weak D match, TRBD1 (5 bases). TRBV23-1 is known as an ORF, though its function is uncertain. Trimming left V 3 bases short and J 4 bases short, with 22 bases between. The CDR3 is 18 amino acids. CDR3 coding DNA: TGCGCCAGCAGTCAGGGCAGGGATAGACGTCGGCCATACAATGAGCAGTTCTTC. This codes for CASSQGRDRRRPYNEQFF.

A note on this clone: This CDR3 is also generated by other DNA sequences in the sample. The rearrangement links TRBV5-1 to TRBJ2-1, with D hard to call. Germline V gene lookup returns CDR1 SGHRS and CDR2 YFSETQ. The CDR3 contains 16 residues. V was pared by 0 bases and J by 1 base, with 11 bases between. CDR3: CASSLVPGSSYNEQFF. CDR3 in DNA: TGCGCCAGCAGCTTGGTTCCGGGTAGTTCCTACAATGAGCAGTTCTTC.

The rearrangement joins TRBV28 to TRBJ2-3, with TRBD1 matching over 9 bases. Germline loops: CDR1 MDHEN, CDR2 SYDVKM. With V trimmed by 4 bases and J by 1 base, 12 bases remained unmatched. The CDR3 totals 18 residues. CDR3 DNA sequence: TGTGCCAGCAGTTCTGACAGGGGGATCACCTCCCGCACAGATACGCAGTATTTT. The encoded protein is CASSSDRGITSRTDTQYF. Looking up the rest from reference TRBV28 and TRBJ2-3 gives the full variable domain: DVKVTQSSRYLVKRTGEKVFLECVQDMDHENMFWYRQDPGLGLRLIYFSYDVKMKEKGDIPEGYSVSREKKERFSLILESASTNQTSMYLCASSSDRGITSRTDTQYFGPGTRLTVL.

The chain employs TRBV7-2 and TRBJ2-1; perhaps TRBD2 as D (5 bases). This CDR3 region has 16 residues. The V end lost 5 bases, the J end lost 7 bases, and 21 bases lay between the germline ends. The germline CDR1 and CDR2 sequences are SGHTA and FQGNSA. The CDR3 protein is CASSPRPGVLRNEQFF. CDR3 nucleotides: TGTGCCAGCAGCCCCCGGCCCGGGGTTCTTCGTAATGAGCAGTTCTTC.

In DNA form, the CDR3 reads TGTGCCAGCAGCTCACTGGCGGGACTAGCGTACGAGCAGTACTTC. It specifies CASSSLAGLAYEQYF. This chain connects TRBV5-6 to TRBJ2-7; TRBD2 agrees at 10 bases. Per the germline V gene, CDR1 is SGHDT and CDR2 is YYEEEE. The CDR3 spans 15 residues. J gave up 4 bases and V 3 bases, and 7 bases lay outside the gene matches.

The chain combines TRBV6-1 with TRBJ2-7, with 9 bases identical to TRBD1. V shed 6 bases, J shed 2 bases, and the junction held 2 bases outside the gene matches. Germline values: CDR1 MNHNS, CDR2 SASEGT. The CDR3 runs to 13 residues. This CDR3 is CASRDRGPYEQYF. As DNA, the CDR3 is TGTGCCAGCAGGGACAGGGGTCCCTACGAGCAGTACTTC.

V gene TRBV7-2 combines with J gene TRBJ2-2, with TRBD2 matching over 7 bases. The V segment lost 3 bases and the J segment 7 bases; nucleotides outside the gene matches: 5. Germline V gene sequence: CDR1 SGHTA, CDR2 FQGNSA. The CDR3 totals 14 residues. Here the CDR3 DNA reads TGTGCCAGCAGCTTCGCGGGAGCAAGCGGGGAGCTGTTTTTT. It yields the protein CASSFAGASGELFF.

Remarks on this clone: Different DNA sequences within this sample yield the same CDR3. This chain joins TRBV19 and TRBJ2-2; D ambiguous. CDR1 and CDR2 (germline): LNHDA, SQIVND (reference sequence). The V gene lost 4 bases and the J gene lost 3 bases, with 0 bases spanning the gap. CDR3 length: 11 amino acids. CDR3 protein: CASSNTGELFF. The CDR3 DNA reads TGTGCCAGTAGTAACACCGGGGAGCTGTTTTTT. The whole variable domain, remainder taken from reference TRBV19 and TRBJ2-2, is DGGITQSPKYLFRKEGQNVTLSCEQNLNHDAMYWYRQDPGQGLRLIYYSQIVNDFQKGDIAEGYSVSREKKESFPLTVTSAQKNPTAFYLCASSNTGELFFGEGSRLTVL.

The V gene is TRBV7-2, the J gene TRBJ1-1; 9 bases agree with TRBD1. This CDR3 has 15 residues. Germline V gene sequence: CDR1 SGHTA, CDR2 FQGNSA. With V trimmed by 4 bases and J by 5 bases, 8 bases remained unmatched. The CDR3 sequence is CASSSPGQGKTEAFF. CDR3 bases: TGTGCCAGCAGCTCACCGGGACAGGGTAAAACTGAAGCTTTCTTT.

The chain joins TRBV6-6 to TRBJ1-1; D call uncertain. Germline CDR1 MNHNY, CDR2 SVGAGI (reference sequence). The CDR3 covers 15 residues. The V and J ends lost 0 bases and 4 bases respectively, with 12 bases between them. CDR3 sequence: CASSYSDPTPTEAFF. In DNA form, the CDR3 reads TGTGCCAGCAGTTACTCAGACCCCACGCCCACTGAAGCTTTCTTT.